Below are 23 T cell receptor beta chains sequenced from a single sample in a study of siplizumab effects on memory and regulatory T cells (dated by TCRdb to between 2019 and 2020). The library was generated by the immunoSEQ multiplex PCR assay. The immuneACCESS repertoire file appears here via TCRdb, limited to in-frame rearrangements. These files lack a portion of the clones; in checked studies, under half of the deficit traces to unresolved V genes, and the cause of the others is not known. Counted in this sample were approximately 100,000 clones; about 95% of them appeared once. The ten top clones hold 0.55% to 0.65% of the sample. Sequenced input: Tregs sorted from blood. These receptors were obtained from a human donor in good health.

J is TRBJ2-5 and V is TRBV9; tentatively, D is TRBD2 (6 bases). The V gene's germline CDR1 is SGDLS and CDR2 YYNGEE. Trimming took off 2 bases at V and 6 bases at J, with 11 bases between the two ends. The CDR3 loop spans 13 amino acids. CDR3 sequence reads: CASSVAGGKTQYF. The CDR3 nucleotides are TGTGCCAGCAGCGTTGCCGGGGGAAAGACCCAGTACTTC.

The chain carries TRBV4-1 and TRBJ2-7; D gene ambiguous. V gave up 3 bases and J gave up 2 bases, with 8 bases separating them. The CDR3 is made up of 13 amino acids. Per germline, CDR1 MGHRA and CDR2 YSYEKL. The CDR3: CASSQVAPYEQYF. CDR3 nucleotide sequence: TGCGCCAGCAGCCAGGTTGCCCCCTACGAGCAGTACTTC.

The chain links TRBV5-4 to TRBJ2-5; D is possibly TRBD1 (6 bases). The CDR3 spans 14 residues. With 3 bases removed from V and 3 bases from J, the gap between germline ends came to 12 bases. The germline V gene encodes CDR1 SGHNT and CDR2 YYREEE (reference sequence). This CDR3 reads CASSSGTSKETQYF. In nucleotides, the CDR3 is TGTGCCAGCAGCTCCGGGACAAGTAAAGAGACCCAGTACTTC.

As for this clone: The junction shows a germline mismatch at one end, possibly a read error. The CDR3: CASSLTGGSKETRYF. The CDR3 nucleotides read TGTGCCAGCAGTCTTACAGGGGGCTCTAAGGAGACCCGGTACTTC. The genes are TRBV6-5 and TRBJ2-5; 9 bases fit TRBD1. Per the germline V gene, CDR1 is MNHEY and CDR2 is SVGAGI. The length of the CDR3 is 15 residues.

This clone was detected a few times. The chain couples TRBV9 to TRBJ1-2; a weak D match, TRBD1 (5 bases). Germline CDR1 and CDR2: SGDLS and YYNGEE. Trimming shortened V by 0 bases and J by 4 bases, and 13 bases separated the two germline ends. This CDR3 comprises 15 residues. The CDR3 DNA reads as TGTGCCAGCAGCGTAGTAGAGGGGATGGGCTATGGCTACACCTTC. This encodes CASSVVEGMGYGYTF.

The chain joins TRBV11-3 to TRBJ2-2; D not certain. This CDR3 spans 13 amino acids. The germline V gene encodes CDR1 SGHNT and CDR2 YENEEA. Trimming took off 4 bases at V and 5 bases at J, with 8 bases between the two ends. In DNA, the CDR3 is TGTGCCAGCAGCTATTTGACAACCGGGGAGCTGTTTTTT. Amino acid sequence: CASSYLTTGELFF.

The rearrangement uses TRBV19 and TRBJ1-2; D possibly corresponds to TRBD1 (6 bases). Trimming cost V 4 bases and J 2 bases, with 20 bases left between them. CDR1 is LNHDA and CDR2 is SQIVND in the germline V gene (reference sequence). This CDR3 is 17 amino acids long. CDR3 bases: TGTGCCAGTAGTAAATTACAGGGCCGGGGTCAAAACTATGGCTACACCTTC. Translating it yields CASSKLQGRGQNYGYTF.

J is TRBJ2-5 and V is TRBV9, with D maybe TRBD2 (6 bases). V was trimmed by 0 bases and J by 3 bases, leaving 21 bases between them. Germline V gene sequence: CDR1 SGDLS, CDR2 YYNGEE. This CDR3 contains 18 residues. CDR3 coding DNA: TGTGCCAGCAGCGTAGCCCAACACCTCGGCGGGGCTAAAGAGACCCAGTACTTC. Its translation is CASSVAQHLGGAKETQYF.

This rearrangement joins TRBV28 to TRBJ2-2; 10 bases are shared with TRBD2. V lost 6 bases and J lost 4; bases outside the gene matches: 8. Germline CDR1 is MDHEN and CDR2 is SYDVKM. The CDR3 has 16 residues. The CDR3 nucleotides are TGTGCCAGCAGCGAACCTAGCGGGAGAGTCACCGGGGAGCTGTTTTTT. This sequence encodes CASSEPSGRVTGELFF.

The CDR3 bases are TGTGCCAGCAGTGAGCCGATAGTGGATACGCAGTATTTT. Its protein is CASSEPIVDTQYF. The chain recombines TRBV25-1 with TRBJ2-3, with D unresolved. V gave up 3 bases and J gave up 6 bases, with 10 bases separating them. The CDR3 loop spans 13 amino acids. CDR1 MGHDK and CDR2 SYGVNS come from the germline V gene.

This chain joins TRBV9 and TRBJ2-7; 9 nucleotides align to TRBD1. The length of the CDR3 is 14 residues. The V and J ends lost 4 bases and 2 bases, in that order; junction bases with no gene match: 4. Germline V gene data show CDR1 as SGDLS and CDR2 as YYNGEE. The CDR3 loop reads CASSIGDRAYEQYF. The CDR3 DNA reads TGTGCCAGCAGCATAGGGGACAGGGCCTACGAGCAGTACTTC.

The V gene is TRBV29-1, the J gene TRBJ2-1; D is tentatively TRBD1 or TRBD2 (5 bases each). The germline V gene has CDR1 SQVTM and CDR2 ANQGSEA. V was clipped by 5 bases and J by 5 bases, with 7 bases between them. CDR3 length equals 11 residues. As DNA, the CDR3 is TGCAGCGTTCGGGGCCACAATGAGCAGTTCTTC. As protein: CSVRGHNEQFF.

J is TRBJ2-2 and V is TRBV2; D not resolved. CDR1 is SNHLY, CDR2 FYNNEI, per germline. The CDR3 is 14 amino acids. The ends were cut back, 8 bases at V and 3 bases at J, with 13 bases in the middle. The CDR3 bases are TGTGCCAGCTGGCAGGTTCGTGACACCGGGGAGCTGTTTTTT. This codes for CASWQVRDTGELFF.

This clone has just one count. J is TRBJ2-2 and V is TRBV10-3; no clear D gene. Trimming took 4 bases from V and 0 from J, leaving 9 bases between them. Germline V gene sequence: CDR1 ENHRY, CDR2 SYGVKD. This CDR3 has 15 amino acids. Here the CDR3 DNA reads TGTGCCATCAGTGCCGGGCCGCCGAACACCGGGGAGCTGTTTTTT. Protein product: CAISAGPPNTGELFF.

The chain combines TRBV10-1 with TRBJ2-5; TRBD2 aligns across 9 bases. Germline lookup yields CDR1 WNHNN and CDR2 SYGVQD (reference sequence). There are 17 residues in the CDR3. V trimming: 3 bases; J trimming: 5 bases; junction bases outside the gene matches: 13. This CDR3 reads CASSEGLAGWRRETQYF. The CDR3 DNA is TGCGCCAGCAGTGAAGGCCTAGCGGGATGGAGACGGGAGACCCAGTACTTC.

This chain links TRBV6-6 with TRBJ2-1; 8 bases match TRBD2. V gave up 2 bases and J gave up 2 bases; unmatched junction bases: 5. The CDR3 extends over 16 amino acids. Germline assignment: CDR1 MNHNY and CDR2 SVGAGI (reference sequence). The CDR3 region has the DNA TGTGCCAGCAGTTACCCGATAGCGGGGCCCTACAATGAGCAGTTCTTC. It codes for CASSYPIAGPYNEQFF.

V usage is TRBV27 and J usage is TRBJ1-5, with 11 bases matching TRBD1. The J segment lost 11 bases and the V segment lost 4 bases, leaving 7 bases of the junction unmatched. CDR1 and CDR2 from the germline V gene are MNHEY and SMNVEV (reference sequence). The CDR3 length is 14 residues. The CDR3, as DNA: TGTGCCAGCAGTTCCGGACAGGGGGCAGGGGCCCAGCATTTT. It specifies CASSSGQGAGAQHF.

As to this clone: This sample also contains other DNA sequences that code for the same CDR3. This chain connects TRBV5-1 to TRBJ1-2; perhaps TRBD1 as D (5 bases). Per the germline V gene, CDR1 is SGHRS and CDR2 is YFSETQ. This CDR3 contains 13 residues. V lost 4 bases and J lost 5, with 12 bases in between. In DNA, the CDR3 is TGCGCCAGCAGCCCGGGGACGGCTTATGGCTACACCTTC. This sequence encodes CASSPGTAYGYTF.

The chain links TRBV18 to TRBJ1-2; no reliable D call. The CDR3 contains 15 residues. The V end lost 2 bases, the J end lost 3 bases, and 13 bases lay between the germline ends. Germline lookup yields CDR1 KGHSH and CDR2 LQKENI. CDR3 coding DNA: TGTGCCAGCTCACCATGGGTCCGGGATTACTATGGCTACACCTTC. It codes for CASSPWVRDYYGYTF.

V and J are TRBV5-1 and TRBJ1-6; possibly TRBD1 for D (6 bases). The CDR3 has 15 amino acids. Between the trimmed V and J ends, which lost 1 base and 5 bases, there was a span of 10 bases. In germline, CDR1 is SGHRS, CDR2 YFSETQ. The CDR3 DNA is TGCGCCAGCAGCTTGCAGGGGACTGATAATTCACCCCTCCACTTT. Encoded protein: CASSLQGTDNSPLHF.

Points on this clone: Other DNA sequences within the sample encode an identical CDR3. The chain combines TRBV20-1 with TRBJ1-1, with unresolved D. Germline CDR1 is DFQATT and CDR2 is SNEGSKA (reference sequence). The CDR3 consists of 11 residues. Trimming shortened V by 3 bases and J by 2 bases, and 4 bases separated the two germline ends. The CDR3 reads CSASRNTEAFF. In DNA, the CDR3 is TGCAGTGCTAGCCGAAACACTGAAGCTTTCTTT.

V is TRBV14 and J is TRBJ2-7, with D maybe TRBD2 (5 bases). The CDR3 loop spans 13 amino acids. In germline, CDR1 is SGHDN, CDR2 FVKESK. Trimming pared 1 base from V and 4 bases from J, leaving 8 bases between. CDR3 sequence reads: CASSQARGYEQYF. CDR3 nucleotides: TGTGCCAGCAGCCAAGCTCGGGGTTACGAGCAGTACTTC.

The V and J genes are TRBV7-8 and TRBJ2-5, with a possible D match to TRBD2 (5 bases). There are 18 residues in the CDR3. Trimming shortened V by 1 base and J by 7 bases, and 25 bases separated the two germline ends. Germline CDR1 SGHVS, CDR2 FQNEAQ. CDR3 nucleotides: TGTGCCAGCAGCTTAGTTCGGGTGTCGGGCTCCAGGCGGGTGACCCAGTACTTC. This translates into CASSLVRVSGSRRVTQYF.